This T cell receptor (beta chain) was found in a study of blood T cell repertoires in COVID-19 (dated by TCRdb to about 2020). The study in broad terms: Samples from collaborators originated in the United States, Italy and Spain and spanned both the acute and convalescent phases of COVID-19. The material from the prospective study consisted of cDNA or gDNA derived from T cells, B-cell-depleted T cells, or PBMCs. Deeply sampled blood TCRbeta repertoires from subjects exposed to, actively infected with, or recovered from COVID-19 were included in the dataset. The repertoires were made available in a free public database intended to serve as a resource for research on the immune response to SARS-CoV-2. Samples were obtained from the ongoing ImmuneRACE study (first 160 participants) and from 950 to 1,500 subjects provided by 6 global collaborators. A de-identified subject ID, COVID-19 status, age in years and sex were almost always included in the sample metadata. Where available, HLA class I and class II types were taken from metadata supplied by the sample provider and were not determined by assay-based typing. The study at large found these results: How much clinical and demographic metadata was included differed by source and by participant, and the metadata was provided uncurated.

On this clone itself: Which antigen it targets is not known. Per-base qualities were not stored, and no clone one base away is much larger.

Trimming at the junction amounts to 6 bases on V and 8 bases on J, and the germline ends lie 16 bases apart. Its CDR3 holds 14 amino acids, cysteine through phenylalanine. The retained sequence is limited to the CDR3, 42 bases, with the frame set at the first base. CDR1 MDHEN and CDR2 SYDVKM were looked up in the germline V gene. TCRbeta CDR3 regions were amplified from genomic DNA using the immunoSEQ Assay, a bias-controlled multiplex PCR. The study's own analysis went as follows. Nucleated cell counts per sample were estimated from amplification of reference gene primers within the assay. Sequence reads were collapsed and filtered to measure the absolute abundance of every unique TCRbeta CDR3 rearrangement. For each sample, productive Simpson clonality was calculated as the square root of Simpson's diversity index across productive rearrangements. Drawn from immuneACCESS, this table holds only the in-frame rearrangements with V and J called that TCRdb kept. Clones are partly lost; checked studies trace under half to an unresolved V gene and leave the rest unexplained. V, J and clone size were drawn from that table, and D and trimming were deduced from the DNA. Within this sample are under 200,000 clones, with approximately 80% of them counted one time only. Approximately 10% of the sample comes from the top ten.

Participants in the prospective study were enrolled through a virtual design, were aged roughly 18 to 95 years, and lived in fewer than 30 United States geographic areas. Cohort assignment in the prospective study relied on participant-reported clinical history from a screening survey and a study questionnaire. Recovered participants in ImmuneRACE Cohort 3 were defined by two consecutive negative NP/OP PCR tests, clearance by a healthcare professional, or resolution of symptoms. Mobile phlebotomists in the prospective study collected whole blood, serum and a nasopharyngeal or oropharyngeal swab from every participant. Additional blood draws and questionnaires over an approximately 2-month period could optionally be provided by prospective study participants. Before DNA extraction, blood samples from the prospective study were shipped at room temperature or frozen.

The TCR was taken from a man in his fifties who had recovered from COVID-19. Input material: PBMCs or T cells enriched from blood (not recorded which). In this chain, TRBV28 is recombined with TRBJ1-4; TRBD1 is possibly the D segment (6 matching bases). The encoded CDR3 is CASRTRLTGEKLFF. The nucleotide sequence is TGTGCCAGCAGGACCAGACTTACAGGGGAAAAACTGTTTTTT.